Following are 25 T cell receptor beta chains from one sample sequenced in a study of cytomegalovirus exposure and HLA in healthy donors. Profiling relied on immunoSEQ multiplex PCR, and the TCRdb table lists in-frame clones only, not all of them. The data hold around 49,000 clones, with approximately 93% observed a single time. The material sequenced was PBMCs. These receptors were collected from a woman under 30 in good health and CMV-seropositive.

The chain joins TRBV2 to TRBJ2-7, with 8 bases that match TRBD1. CDR3 length: 14 residues. The V segment lost 6 bases and the J segment 3 bases; nucleotides outside the gene matches: 7. The V gene's germline CDR1 is SNHLY and CDR2 FYNNEI. The DNA of the CDR3 is TGTGCCAGCAGGGAGACAGGGGTTGGCTACGAGCAGTACTTC. Its translation is CASRETGVGYEQYF.

The CDR3 is CAISSGTGASYEQYF. The DNA for the CDR3 is TGTGCCATCAGCAGCGGGACAGGGGCCAGCTACGAGCAGTACTTC. This sequence joins TRBV10-3 and TRBJ2-7, with TRBD1 matching over 10 bases. Germline V CDR1 and CDR2: ENHRY, SYGVKD. The CDR3 length is 15 residues. J was trimmed by 3 bases and V by 6 bases; bases with no gene match: 8.

The chain carries TRBV25-1 and TRBJ2-5, with TRBD1 as a possible D gene (6 bases). Per germline, CDR1 MGHDK and CDR2 SYGVNS. V dropped 4 bases and J dropped 5 bases, with 14 bases sitting between them. This CDR3 comprises 14 residues. The CDR3 DNA reads as TGTGCCAGCAGTGGTCAGGGGTTGCGGGAGACCCAGTACTTC. Translating it yields CASSGQGLRETQYF. Supplemented by reference TRBV25-1 and TRBJ2-5, the full variable domain reads EADIYQTPRYLVIGTGKKITLECSQTMGHDKMYWYQQDPGMELHLIHYSYGVNSTEKGDLSSESTVSRIRTEHFPLTLESARPSHTSQYLCASSGQGLRETQYFGPGTRLLVL.

This chain connects TRBV6-1 to TRBJ2-7; D is possibly TRBD1 (6 bases). The CDR3 has 15 amino acids. The germline gives CDR1 MNHNS, CDR2 SASEGT. V was pared by 5 bases and J by 2 bases, with 16 bases between. The CDR3 loop reads CASSTIQGLPYEQYF. The DNA for the CDR3 is TGTGCCAGCAGTACAATCCAGGGGTTACCCTACGAGCAGTACTTC.

This rearrangement joins TRBV7-3 to TRBJ2-5, with D possibly TRBD2 on 5 matching bases. Trimming cost V 5 bases and J 4 bases, with 14 bases left between them. Looked up from germline, CDR1 is SGHTA and CDR2 is FQGTGA. The CDR3 runs 14 residues. DNA for the CDR3: TGTGCCAGCAGCCCCCAGGCGGGTGGAGAGACCCAGTACTTC. Translation gives CASSPQAGGETQYF.

The rearrangement uses TRBV5-1 and TRBJ2-5; TRBD2 matches 12 bases. This CDR3 region has 16 residues. Germline assignment: CDR1 SGHRS and CDR2 YFSETQ. V lost 4 bases to trimming and J lost 1 base; unmatched junction nucleotides: 5. CDR3: CASSKPSGRVQETQYF. CDR3 bases: TGCGCCAGCAGCAAACCTAGCGGGAGGGTCCAAGAGACCCAGTACTTC.

This clone showed up just once. The chain uses TRBV9 and TRBJ2-2; D is unclear. Trimming removed 0 bases from V and 3 bases from J, with 3 bases in between. The CDR3 consists of 13 residues. Per germline, CDR1 SGDLS and CDR2 YYNGEE. CDR3 in DNA: TGTGCCAGCAGCGTAGGCGACACCGGGGAGCTGTTTTTT. Protein: CASSVGDTGELFF.

The gene calls are TRBV27 and TRBJ2-7; D perhaps matches TRBD2 (5 bases). The V end was cut by 2 bases, the J end by 0 bases, with 8 bases between. Germline V gene data show CDR1 as MNHEY and CDR2 as SMNVEV (reference sequence). The CDR3 loop spans 14 amino acids. The CDR3 is CASSLSGSSYEQYF. The CDR3 nucleotides read TGTGCCAGCAGTTTAAGCGGAAGCTCCTACGAGCAGTACTTC.

V and J are TRBV7-8 and TRBJ2-7, with 7 bases that match TRBD2. Germline CDR1 SGHVS, CDR2 FQNEAQ. V dropped 0 bases and J dropped 4; count of bases not matched to a gene: 6. The CDR3 sequence is 15 residues long. CDR3 coding DNA: TGTGCCAGCAGCTTAGCTAAGCGGGGCACTTACGAGCAGTACTTC. It is translated as CASSLAKRGTYEQYF.

The chain is built from TRBV7-9 and TRBJ2-3; 10 bases match TRBD2. Germline V gene data show CDR1 as SEHNR and CDR2 as FQNEAQ (reference sequence). CDR3 length: 16 residues. Trimming cost V 2 bases and J 3 bases; bases outside gene matches: 5. The CDR3 here is CASSLSSGRMTDTQYF. The CDR3 nucleotides are TGTGCCAGCAGCTTAAGTAGCGGGAGGATGACAGATACGCAGTATTTT.

This clone was observed once. The chain employs TRBV7-8 and TRBJ1-4, with D tentatively TRBD1 (5 bases). The germline CDR1 and CDR2 sequences are SGHVS and FQNEAQ. The V end lost 1 base, the J end lost 2 bases, and 8 bases lay between the germline ends. The CDR3 loop spans 15 amino acids. The CDR3 sequence is CASSLGGRTNEKLFF. CDR3 nucleotide sequence: TGTGCCAGCAGCTTAGGGGGGAGGACTAATGAAAAACTGTTTTTT.

The gene calls are TRBV5-5 and TRBJ2-1, with 9 bases matching TRBD1. Germline V CDR1 and CDR2: SGHKS, YYEKEE (reference sequence). This CDR3 comprises 14 residues. V was pared by 1 base and J by 7 bases, with 3 bases of the junction left unmatched. CDR3 sequence (DNA): TGTGCCAGCAGCTTGACAGGGGGCCGAAATGAGCAGTTCTTC. Encoded protein: CASSLTGGRNEQFF.

CDR3 nucleotide sequence: TGTGCCAGCAGCTTCCTCACAGGGACGTGGGATGAGCAGTTCTTC. This sequence encodes CASSFLTGTWDEQFF. The chain uses TRBV5-5 and TRBJ2-1, with a tentative D call TRBD1 (6 bases). The ends were cut back, 2 bases at V and 8 bases at J, with 17 bases in the middle. This CDR3 is built from 15 residues. CDR1 is SGHKS, CDR2 YYEKEE, per germline (reference sequence).

This chain links TRBV5-4 with TRBJ2-7; tentatively, D is TRBD2 (6 bases). CDR1 SGHNT and CDR2 YYREEE come from the germline V gene (reference sequence). The CDR3 runs to 14 residues. With 1 base removed from V and 4 bases from J, the gap between germline ends came to 12 bases. The CDR3 DNA reads as TGTGCCAGCAGCTTGTCCGGGAGTAAATACGAGCAGTACTTC. Its protein is CASSLSGSKYEQYF.

This rearrangement joins TRBV27 to TRBJ2-7, with D possibly TRBD2 on 6 matching bases. Germline values: CDR1 MNHEY, CDR2 SMNVEV (reference sequence). The CDR3 runs 15 residues. The V and J ends lost 6 bases and 2 bases respectively, with 17 bases between them. CDR3 DNA sequence: TGTGCCAGCAGCTGGGACTCAAAAATAGCCTACGAGCAGTACTTC. This sequence encodes CASSWDSKIAYEQYF.

V is TRBV30 and J is TRBJ1-2; possible D gene TRBD1, 5 bases. The V end lost 7 bases, the J end lost 8 bases, and 17 bases lay between the germline ends. Germline V gives CDR1 GTSNPN, CDR2 SVGIG (reference sequence). The CDR3 runs to 12 residues. In DNA form, the CDR3 reads TGTGCCTTGGGACTAACCGGGATCGGCTACACCTTC. It encodes CALGLTGIGYTF. The full variable domain, with the rest looked up from reference TRBV30 and TRBJ1-2, is SQTIHQWPATLVQPVGSPLSLECTVEGTSNPNLYWYRQAAGRGLQLLFYSVGIGQISSEVPQNLSASRPQDRQFILSSKKLLLSDSGFYLCALGLTGIGYTFGSGTRLTVV.

V and J are TRBV29-1 and TRBJ2-5, with 11 bases matching TRBD2. Germline assignment: CDR1 SQVTM and CDR2 ANQGSEA. The CDR3 is 15 residues long. The V segment lost 1 base and the J segment 5 bases; nucleotides outside the gene matches: 6. Here the CDR3 reads CSVEGLAGGGETQYF. The CDR3 DNA sequence: TGCAGCGTTGAAGGCCTAGCGGGAGGCGGGGAGACCCAGTACTTC.

CDR3 region: CASSEAVGDIQYF. The CDR3 region has the DNA TGTGCCAGCTCCGAAGCCGTGGGAGACATTCAGTACTTC. The chain employs TRBV13 and TRBJ2-4; D is perhaps TRBD2 (5 bases). This CDR3 region has 13 residues. Germline CDR1 reads PRHDT; CDR2 reads FYEKMQ (reference sequence). Trimming removed 8 bases from V and 8 bases from J, with 16 bases in between.

This chain links TRBV19 with TRBJ2-7; 7 bases are a match to TRBD2. Per the germline V gene, CDR1 is LNHDA and CDR2 is SQIVND (reference sequence). CDR3 length: 14 amino acids. Losses at the gene ends were 2 bases for V and 7 bases for J; bases not matched to a gene: 8. The CDR3 loop reads CASSISGTVWEQYF. In nucleotides, the CDR3 is TGTGCCAGTAGTATAAGCGGGACTGTATGGGAGCAGTACTTC.

This clone occurred once. V usage is TRBV2 and J usage is TRBJ2-3, with TRBD2 matching 12 bases. The CDR3 covers 15 residues. The germline V gene has CDR1 SNHLY and CDR2 FYNNEI. V dropped 6 bases and J dropped 5; count of bases not matched to a gene: 6. The CDR3 spells CASRGPTSGGDTQYF. CDR3 DNA sequence: TGTGCCAGCAGGGGCCCGACTAGCGGGGGAGATACGCAGTATTTT.

This chain uses TRBV7-9 with TRBJ2-5; D possibly corresponds to TRBD1 (6 bases). Germline loops: CDR1 SEHNR, CDR2 FQNEAQ (reference sequence). Deletions cut 1 base from V and 3 bases from J, with 15 bases between. The CDR3 has 16 amino acids. CDR3 protein: CASSLVLAGDEETQYF. In DNA, the CDR3 is TGTGCCAGCAGCTTAGTTCTGGCAGGGGATGAAGAGACCCAGTACTTC. Variable domain in full (rest from reference TRBV7-9 and TRBJ2-5): DTGVSQNPRHKITKRGQNVTFRCDPISEHNRLYWYRQTLGQGPEFLTYFQNEAQLEKSRLLSDRFSAERPKGSFSTLEIQRTEQGDSAMYLCASSLVLAGDEETQYFGPGTRLLVL.

This chain connects TRBV4-2 to TRBJ1-1; tentatively, D is TRBD1 (5 bases). Trimming left V 0 bases short and J 0 bases short, with 8 bases between. In germline, CDR1 is LGHNA, CDR2 YNFKEQ. This CDR3 has 15 amino acids. The CDR3: CASSQDRAMNTEAFF. The CDR3 coding sequence is TGTGCCAGCAGCCAAGACAGGGCCATGAACACTGAAGCTTTCTTT.

J is TRBJ2-7 and V is TRBV11-2, with 8 bases identical to TRBD2. The germline gives CDR1 SGHAT, CDR2 FQNNGV. Trimming took 5 bases from V and 2 from J; bases not matched to a gene: 5. CDR3 length: 14 amino acids. The CDR3 region is CASSRSTSAYEQYF. CDR3 in DNA: TGTGCCAGCAGCCGATCGACTAGCGCCTACGAGCAGTACTTC.

J is TRBJ1-1 and V is TRBV7-2, with 7 bases matching TRBD1. This CDR3 has 14 amino acids. Trimming took 3 bases from V and 6 from J; bases not matched to a gene: 7. Germline V CDR1 and CDR2: SGHTA, FQGNSA. As DNA, the CDR3 is TGTGCCAGCAGCTTCAGGGGGACGAGGGCTGAAGCTTTCTTT. Translating it yields CASSFRGTRAEAFF.

The V gene is TRBV30, the J gene TRBJ2-2, with D possibly TRBD1 on 6 matching bases. Germline CDR1 GTSNPN, CDR2 SVGIG (reference sequence). The CDR3 extends over 14 amino acids. V lost 5 bases, J lost 2 bases, and 12 bases lay in between. The CDR3 here is CAWEYRENTGELFF. CDR3 sequence (DNA): TGTGCCTGGGAATACAGGGAAAACACCGGGGAGCTGTTTTTT.